The clone carrying this T cell receptor (beta chain) occurred a few times. Its antigen is currently unknown. The sample comes from a study of vaccination effects on CD4 cells after COVID-19. Findings and caveats of the study: Late after vaccination, infection- and vaccine-induced clones showed marked clonal contraction.

V lost 4 bases, J lost 3 bases, and 16 bases lay in between. The germline V gene encodes CDR1 SGHRS and CDR2 YFSETQ. The CDR3 covers 15 residues. CD4+ T cells specific for antigen were expanded with viral peptide pools by the ViraFEST assay before sequencing. After roughly eleven days in culture, the CD4+ T cells were isolated. BNT162b2 vaccine or mRNA-1273 vaccine was given to participants in two doses. Half-medium exchanges with IL-2 medium took place on days 3 and 7. Clones were read by immunoSEQ multiplex PCR, and TCRdb kept only the in-frame ones, dropping some. The sample shows some 68,000 clones, around 81% of them seen only once.

This chain uses TRBV5-1 with TRBJ2-5; D might be TRBD2 (6 bases). The sample in question was CD4+ T cells from PBMCs cultured with HCoV-229E spike peptides, obtained after COVID-19 vaccination. This TCR was sampled from a human donor who received a COVID-19 vaccine. CDR3 sequence (DNA): TGCGCCAGCAGCCCGACCCCGGGAGCCGAAGAGACCCAGTACTTC. This codes for CASSPTPGAEETQYF. The entire variable domain, with the rest obtained from reference TRBV5-1 and TRBJ2-5, is as follows: KAGVTQTPRYLIKTRGQQVTLSCSPISGHRSVSWYQQTPGQGLQFLFEYFSETQRNKGNFPGRFSGRQFSNSRSEMNVSTLELGDSALYLCASSPTPGAEETQYFGPGTRLLVL.